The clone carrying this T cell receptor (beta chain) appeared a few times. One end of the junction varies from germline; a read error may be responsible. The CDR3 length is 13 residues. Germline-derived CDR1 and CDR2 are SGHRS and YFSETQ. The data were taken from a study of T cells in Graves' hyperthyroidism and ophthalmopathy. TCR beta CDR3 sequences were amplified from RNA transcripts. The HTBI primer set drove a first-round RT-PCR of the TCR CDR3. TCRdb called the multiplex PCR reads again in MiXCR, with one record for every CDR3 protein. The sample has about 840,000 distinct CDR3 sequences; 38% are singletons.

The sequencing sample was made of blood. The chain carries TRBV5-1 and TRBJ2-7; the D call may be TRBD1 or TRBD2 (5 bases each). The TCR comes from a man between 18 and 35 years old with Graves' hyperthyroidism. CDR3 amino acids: CASSSGTSDLGNF. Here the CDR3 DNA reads TGCGCCAGCAGCTCCGGGACCTCCGACCTGGGGAACTTC.